A selection of T cell receptor beta chains follows, all from one sample in a study of OX40 agonist ivuxolimab in advanced cancers. Assay used: immunoSEQ multiplex PCR; TCRdb lists only in-frame clones, some missing. The data show 45,000 to 65,000 clones, 81% seen once. The specimen was CD4+ or CD8+ T cells sorted from blood, collected in a trial of the OX40 agonist ivuxolimab. These receptors all come from an adult with an advanced solid tumor such as melanoma, head and neck, liver or kidney cancer. Each CDR3 is given with its conserved first and last residue. D genes are given only for firm matches. Where a row states a size, it is once, few, many or the class of an expanded clone; other rows omit it.

clone_size: .
v_call: TRBV4-1
d_call: TRBD2
j_call: TRBJ2-3
cdr3_aa: CASSRLAGGSDTQYF
cdr3_nt: TGCGCCAGCAGCCGCCTAGCGGGGGGTTCAGATACGCAGTATTTT

clone_size: .
v_call: TRBV5-4
d_call: .
j_call: TRBJ1-2
cdr3_aa: CASSPSREHGYTF
cdr3_nt: TGTGCCAGCAGCCCCTCCAGGGAGCATGGCTACACCTTC

clone_size: once
v_call: TRBV5-1
d_call: .
j_call: TRBJ1-1
cdr3_aa: CASSLMNTEAFF
cdr3_nt: TGCGCCAGCAGCTTAATGAACACTGAAGCTTTCTTT

clone_size: .
v_call: TRBV5-1
d_call: .
j_call: TRBJ2-3
cdr3_aa: CASSLESRVSTDTQYF
cdr3_nt: TGCGCCAGCAGCTTGGAGTCCCGGGTTTCTACAGATACGCAGTATTTT

clone_size: few
v_call: TRBV5-4
d_call: TRBD1
j_call: TRBJ2-5
cdr3_aa: CASSFRDRGTRAQYF
cdr3_nt: TGTGCCAGCAGCTTCCGGGACAGGGGCACTCGGGCCCAGTACTTC

clone_size: .
v_call: TRBV5-1
d_call: .
j_call: TRBJ1-3
cdr3_aa: CASSLVGSASGNTIYF
cdr3_nt: TGCGCCAGCAGCTTGGTCGGCAGTGCCTCTGGAAACACCATATATTTT

clone_size: few
v_call: TRBV11-2
d_call: .
j_call: TRBJ2-7
cdr3_aa: CASSSNYEQYF
cdr3_nt: TGTGCCAGCAGCTCTAATTACGAGCAGTACTTC

clone_size: .
v_call: TRBV11-2
d_call: .
j_call: TRBJ1-2
cdr3_aa: CASNKQGVDGYTF
cdr3_nt: TGTGCCAGCAACAAACAGGGTGTAGATGGCTACACCTTC

clone_size: .
v_call: TRBV18
d_call: .
j_call: TRBJ2-5
cdr3_aa: CASSPHHQETQYF
cdr3_nt: TGTGCCAGCTCACCCCACCACCAAGAGACCCAGTACTTC

clone_size: medium-sized
v_call: TRBV28
d_call: .
j_call: TRBJ1-2
cdr3_aa: CASSLLANYGYTF
cdr3_nt: TGTGCCAGCAGTTTACTCGCTAACTATGGCTACACCTTC

clone_size: .
v_call: TRBV18
d_call: TRBD1
j_call: TRBJ1-2
cdr3_aa: CASSPQGAEGYTF
cdr3_nt: TGTGCCAGCTCACCTCAGGGGGCCGAAGGCTACACCTTC

clone_size: .
v_call: TRBV7-8
d_call: .
j_call: TRBJ2-2
cdr3_aa: CASSTRANTGELFF
cdr3_nt: TGTGCCAGCAGCACCAGGGCGAACACCGGGGAGCTGTTTTTT

clone_size: .
v_call: TRBV9
d_call: .
j_call: TRBJ1-5
cdr3_aa: CASSVEGSLNQPQHF
cdr3_nt: TGTGCCAGCAGCGTCGAGGGCAGCCTCAATCAGCCCCAGCATTTT

clone_size: .
v_call: TRBV28
d_call: TRBD1
j_call: TRBJ1-1
cdr3_aa: CASKGTANTEAFF
cdr3_nt: TGTGCCAGCAAAGGGACAGCGAACACTGAAGCTTTCTTT

clone_size: .
v_call: TRBV5-1
d_call: TRBD1
j_call: TRBJ2-4
cdr3_aa: CASSLDRGNIQYF
cdr3_nt: TGCGCCAGCAGCTTGGACAGGGGAAACATTCAGTACTTC

clone_size: .
v_call: TRBV7-9
d_call: .
j_call: TRBJ2-2
cdr3_aa: CASSRGEGPPNTGELFF
cdr3_nt: TGTGCCAGCAGCCGGGGCGAAGGACCTCCGAACACCGGGGAGCTGTTTTTT

clone_size: .
v_call: TRBV5-1
d_call: .
j_call: TRBJ1-2
cdr3_aa: CASSLGGPGNGYTF
cdr3_nt: TGCGCCAGCAGCTTGGGCGGGCCAGGGAATGGCTACACCTTC

clone_size: .
v_call: TRBV11-3
d_call: .
j_call: TRBJ1-6
cdr3_aa: CASQAGSSYNSPLHF
cdr3_nt: TGTGCCAGCCAGGCGGGGAGCTCCTATAATTCACCCCTCCACTTT

clone_size: .
v_call: TRBV11-3
d_call: TRBD1
j_call: TRBJ2-1
cdr3_aa: CASSLEGQVNNEQFF
cdr3_nt: TGTGCCAGCAGCTTGGAAGGACAGGTGAACAATGAGCAGTTCTTC

clone_size: .
v_call: TRBV5-4
d_call: .
j_call: TRBJ2-1
cdr3_aa: CASSSPRKTDEQFF
cdr3_nt: TGTGCCAGCAGCTCGCCGCGGAAAACCGATGAGCAGTTCTTC

clone_size: .
v_call: TRBV9
d_call: .
j_call: TRBJ2-3
cdr3_aa: CASSLGTDYDTDTQYF
cdr3_nt: TGTGCCAGCAGCCTCGGGACCGACTATGACACAGATACGCAGTATTTT

clone_size: .
v_call: TRBV7-6
d_call: .
j_call: TRBJ1-1
cdr3_aa: CASSLSGNTEAFF
cdr3_nt: TGTGCCAGCAGCTTATCAGGGAACACTGAAGCTTTCTTT

clone_size: .
v_call: TRBV5-1
d_call: TRBD1
j_call: TRBJ1-1
cdr3_aa: CASSMDGTANTEAFF
cdr3_nt: TGCGCCAGCAGCATGGACGGGACAGCGAACACTGAAGCTTTCTTT

clone_size: .
v_call: TRBV5-1
d_call: .
j_call: TRBJ1-1
cdr3_aa: CASSLQGRTEAFF
cdr3_nt: TGCGCCAGCAGCTTGCAGGGGCGCACTGAAGCTTTCTTT

clone_size: .
v_call: TRBV2
d_call: .
j_call: TRBJ1-5
cdr3_aa: CASSASGRGNQPQHF
cdr3_nt: TGTGCCAGCAGTGCGTCGGGGAGAGGCAATCAGCCCCAGCATTTT

clone_size: once
v_call: TRBV19
d_call: TRBD2
j_call: TRBJ2-3
cdr3_aa: CASKKRGGGGGDTQYF
cdr3_nt: TGTGCCAGTAAGAAAAGAGGCGGCGGCGGGGGGGATACGCAGTATTTT

clone_size: few
v_call: TRBV19
d_call: .
j_call: TRBJ1-6
cdr3_aa: CASSEDSYNSPLHF
cdr3_nt: TGTGCCAGTAGCGAGGACTCCTATAATTCACCCCTCCACTTT

clone_size: .
v_call: TRBV19
d_call: .
j_call: TRBJ2-2
cdr3_aa: CASSQQGSTGELFF
cdr3_nt: TGTGCCAGTAGTCAGCAGGGGTCCACCGGGGAGCTGTTTTTT

clone_size: .
v_call: TRBV6-4
d_call: .
j_call: TRBJ2-2
cdr3_aa: CASTPGPRTDTGELFF
cdr3_nt: TGTGCCAGCACCCCGGGGCCCCGAACAGACACCGGGGAGCTGTTTTTT

clone_size: .
v_call: TRBV7-8
d_call: TRBD2
j_call: TRBJ2-3
cdr3_aa: CASHSGGWLAGDTQYF
cdr3_nt: TGTGCCAGCCACTCGGGGGGGTGGCTAGCGGGAGATACGCAGTATTTT

clone_size: .
v_call: TRBV10-2
d_call: .
j_call: TRBJ2-5
cdr3_aa: CASSLGRETQYF
cdr3_nt: TGCGCCAGCAGTTTGGGAAGGGAGACCCAGTACTTC

clone_size: .
v_call: TRBV14
d_call: TRBD2
j_call: TRBJ2-1
cdr3_aa: CASSTWTSGGHEQFF
cdr3_nt: TGTGCCAGCAGCACGTGGACTAGCGGGGGTCATGAGCAGTTCTTC